This paragraph covers one T cell receptor (beta chain) sequence. The repertoire was sequenced with immunoSEQ multiplex PCR; TCRdb's copy has only in-frame clones and lacks some. Of fewer than 200,000 clones in the sample, about 88% were seen once. The sample originates from a study of T cell responses to AZD1222 COVID-19 vaccine. Germline lookup yields CDR1 SGHTA and CDR2 FQGNSA. The V gene lost 5 bases and the J gene lost 0 bases, with 8 bases spanning the gap. This CDR3 has 13 residues. The material sequenced was peripheral blood, taken on day 0 of AZD1222 vaccination. The gene calls are TRBV7-2 and TRBJ2-7; D gene ambiguous. The TCR originated in an adult in good health. This chain's CDR3 is CASSLGHSYEQYF. DNA of the CDR3: TGTGCCAGCAGCCTCGGGCACTCCTACGAGCAGTACTTC. Drawing the rest from reference TRBV7-2 and TRBJ2-7, the complete variable domain is GAGVSQSPSNKVTEKGKDVELRCDPISGHTALYWYRQSLGQGLEFLIYFQGNSAPDKSGLPSDRFSAERTGGSVSTLTIQRTQQEDSAVYLCASSLGHSYEQYFGPGTRLTVT.